One sample yielded the 28 T cell receptor beta chains listed below, sequenced in a study of T cells after yellow fever vaccination. TCRdb re-called the 5' RACE reads with MiXCR, one entry per CDR3 protein. The sample yields nearly 350,000 distinct CDR3 sequences, around 8.1% seen once. The sample in question was PBMCs, obtained about 49 days after the first yellow fever vaccination. Receptors were obtained from a man between 18 and 29 years old who received the YFV17D yellow fever vaccine.

This clonotype came up a few times. The chain employs TRBV12-3 or TRBV12-4 and TRBJ1-1, with TRBD1 matching 8 bases. Trimming took 5 bases from V and 10 from J; bases not matched to a gene: 3. This CDR3 has 11 residues. The chain's CDR3 is CASSIDRGAFF. For the CDR3, the DNA is TGTGCCAGCAGTATAGACAGGGGAGCTTTCTTT.

As to this clonotype: Relative to the germline gene, one junction end is altered; a read error may explain this. The chain employs TRBV3-1 and TRBJ2-1; D is tentatively TRBD1 or TRBD2 (5 bases each). CDR1 is LGHDT, CDR2 YNNKEL, per germline (reference sequence). This CDR3 has 15 residues. The CDR3, as DNA: TGTGCCAGCACCCAAACCCCGGGACCCGGCGATGAGCAGTTCTTC. Amino acids: CASTQTPGPGDEQFF.

This chain connects TRBV11-2 to TRBJ2-4; 10 positions agree with TRBD1. Germline-derived CDR1 and CDR2 are SGHAT and FQNNGV. CDR3 length: 18 amino acids. J lost 3 bases, V lost 3 bases, and 11 bases had no gene match. The CDR3: CASSLRGQGQNNKNIQYF. The CDR3 bases are TGTGCCAGCAGCTTGAGGGGACAGGGGCAAAACAACAAAAACATTCAGTACTTC.

CDR3 DNA sequence: TGTGCCAGCAGCTCACTAGCGGGGGGCGCCTACGAGCAGTACGTC. As protein: CASSSLAGGAYEQYV. This chain uses TRBV5-6 with TRBJ2-7; 12 bases agree with TRBD2. Germline lookup yields CDR1 SGHDT and CDR2 YYEEEE. The CDR3 sequence is 15 residues long. Losses at the gene ends were 3 bases for V and 2 bases for J; bases not matched to a gene: 3.

This chain uses TRBV6-5 with TRBJ2-1; D is perhaps TRBD2 (6 bases). The CDR3 extends over 15 amino acids. Trimming cost V 1 base and J 10 bases, with 17 bases left between them. The germline CDR1 and CDR2 sequences are MNHEY and SVGAGI. The CDR3 loop is CASSYWAMGTGEQFF. CDR3 DNA: TGTGCCAGCAGTTACTGGGCTATGGGGACTGGGGAGCAGTTCTTC.

This clonotype was observed a handful of times. CDR3 residues: CASSYSKWAGSNSPLHF. CDR3 nucleotide sequence: TGTGCCAGCAGTTACTCGAAGTGGGCAGGGAGTAATTCACCCCTCCACTTT. The V gene is TRBV6-5, the J gene TRBJ1-6, with a weak D call TRBD1 (5 bases). V gave up 0 bases and J gave up 6 bases, with 15 bases separating them. The CDR3 has 17 amino acids. Germline values: CDR1 MNHEY, CDR2 SVGAGI.

The rearrangement uses TRBV12-3 or TRBV12-4 and TRBJ1-3; no reliable D call. V lost 8 bases and J 6 bases, leaving 17 bases between the germline ends. There are 14 residues in the CDR3. DNA of the CDR3: TGTGCCAGCCCCCTCAACTTATCAGAAAACACCATATATTTT. Translated, it gives CASPLNLSENTIYF.

This clonotype came up a few times. The chain is built from TRBV7-6 and TRBJ1-5, with 7 bases that match TRBD1. The ends lost 5 bases at V and 0 bases at J; junction bases unmatched: 7. There are 16 residues in the CDR3. Per the germline V gene, CDR1 is SGHVS and CDR2 is FNYEAQ. The CDR3 DNA is TGTGCCAGCAGCCCAGGTTACAGGGGTAGCAATCAGCCCCAGCATTTT. It specifies CASSPGYRGSNQPQHF.

This clonotype was counted a few times. The chain recombines TRBV20-1 with TRBJ2-7; a weak D match, TRBD1 (5 bases). Between the trimmed V and J ends, which lost 3 bases and 2 bases, there was a span of 11 bases. The CDR3 consists of 13 residues. Germline CDR1 DFQATT, CDR2 SNEGSKA (reference sequence). The chain's CDR3 is CSASPGIPYEQYF. CDR3 DNA: TGCAGTGCTAGTCCAGGGATTCCCTACGAGCAGTACTTC.

This chain joins TRBV20-1 and TRBJ2-5; D is possibly TRBD1 (5 bases). The CDR3 length is 12 residues. Between the trimmed V and J ends, which lost 0 bases and 7 bases, there was a span of 9 bases. Germline values: CDR1 DFQATT, CDR2 SNEGSKA (reference sequence). CDR3 sequence: CSAREATGTQYF. CDR3 DNA sequence: TGCAGTGCTAGAGAGGCAACAGGGACCCAGTACTTC.

There are a few counts of this clonotype. The rearrangement links TRBV5-4 to TRBJ2-7; 7 bases map to TRBD2. This CDR3 contains 14 residues. V was clipped by 3 bases and J by 2 bases; unmatched bases: 5. CDR1 is SGHNT, CDR2 YYREEE, per germline (reference sequence). The CDR3, as DNA: TGTGCCAGCAGCTACGGGACTACACCCTACGAGCAGTACTTC. Translating gives CASSYGTTPYEQYF. Looking up the rest from reference TRBV5-4 and TRBJ2-7 gives the full variable domain: ETGVTQSPTHLIKTRGQQVTLRCSSQSGHNTVSWYQQALGQGPQFIFQYYREEENGRGNFPPRFSGLQFPNYSSELNVNALELDDSALYLCASSYGTTPYEQYFGPGTRLTVT.

The sample holds many counts of this clonotype. V gene TRBV20-1 combines with J gene TRBJ1-1, with 8 bases fitting TRBD1. This CDR3 is 13 amino acids long. Per germline, CDR1 DFQATT and CDR2 SNEGSKA (reference sequence). With 4 bases clipped from V and 5 bases from J, the junction kept 6 bases outside the gene matches. CDR3 amino acids: CSATQGAETEAFF. The CDR3 coding sequence is TGCAGTGCTACCCAGGGGGCAGAAACTGAAGCTTTCTTT.

J is TRBJ2-3 and V is TRBV4-2; 7 bases map to TRBD1. Germline CDR1 LGHNA, CDR2 YNFKEQ. CDR3 length equals 15 residues. The J segment lost 4 bases and the V segment lost 0 bases, leaving 4 bases of the junction unmatched. The CDR3 protein is CASSQETGIADTQYF. In DNA form, the CDR3 reads TGTGCCAGCAGCCAAGAGACAGGGATCGCAGATACGCAGTATTTT.

This clonotype was picked up many times. This chain uses TRBV14 with TRBJ2-3; D may be TRBD2 (5 bases). Germline assignment: CDR1 SGHDN and CDR2 FVKESK. This CDR3 has 15 amino acids. Trimming stripped 4 bases from V and 1 base from J, with 12 bases between. CDR3 protein: CASSLEVGGTDTQYF. The CDR3 coding sequence is TGTGCCAGCAGCCTAGAGGTGGGAGGCACAGATACGCAGTATTTT.

This clonotype was detected only a few times. This may come from a read error, since a much larger clone is one base off. The genes are TRBV4-2 and TRBJ2-3, with 12 bases aligning to TRBD2. In germline, CDR1 is LGHNA, CDR2 YNFKEQ. V was clipped by 2 bases and J by 4 bases; unmatched bases: 1. There are 15 residues in the CDR3. This chain's CDR3 is CASSQSSGGADTQYF. CDR3 coding DNA: TGTGCCAGCAGCCAATCTAGCGGGGGGGCAGATACGCAGTATTTT.

This clonotype was picked up a small number of times. The chain recombines TRBV5-1 with TRBJ2-5; 13 nucleotides line up with TRBD2. Germline V CDR1 and CDR2: SGHRS, YFSETQ. This CDR3 has 14 amino acids. J lost 5 bases, V lost 4 bases, and 2 bases had no gene match. CDR3 nucleotide sequence: TGCGCCAGCAGCGGGGGACTAGCGGGGGAGACCCAGTACTTC. The encoded protein is CASSGGLAGETQYF.

The chain employs TRBV5-6 and TRBJ2-5; no firm D call. The CDR3 has 14 residues. Trimming took 7 bases from V and 1 from J, leaving 14 bases between them. Germline V lookup: CDR1 SGHDT, CDR2 YYEEEE. CDR3 sequence: CASGPGLFQETQYF. The CDR3 DNA sequence: TGTGCCAGCGGCCCCGGGCTCTTCCAAGAGACCCAGTACTTC.

This clonotype was counted ten times or more. The CDR3 loop is CASSVEQANSPLHF. For the CDR3, the DNA is TGTGCCAGCAGCGTAGAACAGGCGAATTCACCCCTCCACTTT. The chain has TRBV9 and TRBJ1-6; the D gene is possibly TRBD1 (5 bases). The germline V and J ends were trimmed by 0 bases and 7 bases, with 8 bases remaining between them. The CDR3 consists of 14 residues. Per germline, CDR1 SGDLS and CDR2 YYNGEE.

This chain uses TRBV4-3 with TRBJ1-1; 9 bases fit TRBD1. Unmatched junction bases numbered 11, after V lost 5 bases and J lost 1 base. The germline gives CDR1 LGHNA, CDR2 YSLEER. The CDR3 totals 17 residues. In nucleotides, the CDR3 is TGCGCCAGCAGCGCTCGCTCAATGGGACAGGGGAACACTGAAGCTTTCTTT. Translating gives CASSARSMGQGNTEAFF.

This clonotype appeared many times. This chain connects TRBV12-3 or TRBV12-4 to TRBJ2-2; tentatively, D is TRBD1 (5 bases). This CDR3 is 15 amino acids long. Between the trimmed V and J ends, which lost 5 bases and 4 bases, there was a span of 14 bases. CDR3 residues: CASSASIGVTGELFF. CDR3 in DNA: TGTGCCAGCAGTGCCTCGATAGGGGTCACCGGGGAGCTGTTTTTT.

This chain joins TRBV20-1 and TRBJ2-5; weak D call: TRBD2 (6 bases). This CDR3 spans 13 amino acids. Germline CDR1 and CDR2: DFQATT and SNEGSKA (reference sequence). CDR3 residues: CRASRAGEETQYF. In nucleotides, the CDR3 is TGCAGAGCCTCCCGAGCGGGCGAAGAGACCCAGTACTTC.

This clonotype was seen a handful of times. This chain connects TRBV7-9 to TRBJ1-5, with TRBD1 as a possible D gene (6 bases). The CDR3 extends over 15 amino acids. V lost 5 bases, J lost 4 bases, and 15 bases lay in between. Germline-derived CDR1 and CDR2 are SEHNR and FQNEAQ (reference sequence). CDR3 DNA: TGTGCCAGCAGCCCACAGGGAGGGGTAAATCAGCCCCAGCATTTT. This encodes CASSPQGGVNQPQHF. The full variable domain, completed using reference TRBV7-9 and TRBJ1-5, is DTGVSQNPRHKITKRGQNVTFRCDPISEHNRLYWYRQTLGQGPEFLTYFQNEAQLEKSRLLSDRFSAERPKGSFSTLEIQRTEQGDSAMYLCASSPQGGVNQPQHFGDGTRLSIL.

Many counts were recorded for this clonotype. The genes are TRBV7-9 and TRBJ2-1; 10 bases map to TRBD2. The CDR3 covers 15 residues. Germline trimming cut 5 bases from V and 8 bases from J; bases unmatched to any gene: 9. The germline CDR1 and CDR2 sequences are SEHNR and FQNEAQ (reference sequence). The CDR3, as DNA: TGTGCCAGCAGCACGGGACTAGCGATCAGTCATGAGCAGTTCTTC. This sequence encodes CASSTGLAISHEQFF.

A few counts support this clonotype. The chain joins TRBV7-2 to TRBJ2-1; D is perhaps TRBD2 (5 bases). CDR1 is SGHTA, CDR2 FQGNSA, per germline. There are 15 residues in the CDR3. V lost 0 bases and J lost 4, with 10 bases in between. The CDR3 is CASSLARADYNEQFF. The DNA of the CDR3 is TGTGCCAGCAGCTTAGCGAGGGCCGATTACAATGAGCAGTTCTTC.

The gene calls are TRBV5-1 and TRBJ1-2, with D possibly matching TRBD1 (5 bases). The germline gives CDR1 SGHRS, CDR2 YFSETQ. The V gene lost 7 bases and the J gene lost 6 bases, with 10 bases spanning the gap. The CDR3 is made up of 11 amino acids. CDR3 coding DNA: TGCGCCAGCCTTGGACACGATGGCTACACCTTC. Encoded protein: CASLGHDGYTF.

This clonotype was detected a few times. V and J are TRBV30 and TRBJ1-5; D perhaps matches TRBD1 (5 bases). Germline V gene sequence: CDR1 GTSNPN, CDR2 SVGIG (reference sequence). V was shortened by 2 bases and J by 3 bases, with 11 bases between the two germline ends. The CDR3 consists of 14 residues. CDR3 amino acids: CAWSNHRINQPQHF. CDR3 bases: TGTGCCTGGAGTAATCACAGGATCAATCAGCCCCAGCATTTT.

This clonotype has at least ten counts. CDR3 sequence: CASSSQGDTQYF. Written as DNA, the CDR3 is TGCGCCAGCAGCTCACAGGGTGATACGCAGTATTTT. The V gene is TRBV5-1, the J gene TRBJ2-3; D possibly corresponds to TRBD1 (6 bases). The CDR3 extends over 12 amino acids. Germline CDR1 is SGHRS and CDR2 is YFSETQ. Between the trimmed V and J ends, which lost 3 bases and 6 bases, there was a span of 8 bases.

This clonotype turned up a few times. J is TRBJ1-2 and V is TRBV29-1; the D gene is possibly TRBD1 (6 bases). Trimming removed 5 bases from V and 0 bases from J, with 16 bases in between. The germline gives CDR1 SQVTM, CDR2 ANQGSEA. The CDR3 consists of 15 residues. The CDR3, as DNA: TGCAGCGTTTTAGGGGGGGGCGTTCCTAACTATGGCTACACCTTC. Amino acids: CSVLGGGVPNYGYTF.